These 32 T cell receptor beta chains originate from one sample sequenced in a study of shared clonotypes between healthy human individuals. The repertoire was sequenced with immunoSEQ multiplex PCR; TCRdb's copy has only in-frame clones and lacks some. Altogether more than 1 million clones are present, around 82% being singletons, with the ten largest covering more than 0.45%. Sequencing input: memory CD4+ T cells from PBMCs. Regarding subset: CD45RA-negative fraction. All receptors derive from a man aged 18 to 35 in good health. Some clones in this sample may be carry-over from other donors' samples.

The chain is built from TRBV7-9 and TRBJ1-2; D uncertain. The germline gives CDR1 SEHNR, CDR2 FQNEAQ (reference sequence). V lost 3 bases to trimming and J lost 7 bases, with 18 bases between them. The CDR3 runs 15 residues. The CDR3 protein is CASSFSRFGRGGYTF. Written as DNA, the CDR3 is TGTGCCAGCAGCTTCTCTCGGTTCGGGAGAGGTGGCTACACCTTC.

The chain combines TRBV7-9 with TRBJ2-5; the match to TRBD1 covers 7 bases. The CDR3 sequence is 16 residues long. Per the germline V gene, CDR1 is SEHNR and CDR2 is FQNEAQ (reference sequence). V gave up 5 bases and J gave up 4 bases; unmatched junction bases: 13. CDR3 coding DNA: TGTGCCAGCAGCCCATTGGGACAGAGGTTAGCAGAGACCCAGTACTTC. Translation: CASSPLGQRLAETQYF.

The V and J genes are TRBV7-2 and TRBJ1-5, with D unresolved. The germline V gene encodes CDR1 SGHTA and CDR2 FQGNSA. This CDR3 is built from 14 residues. Trimming removed 2 bases at V and 2 bases at J, with 7 bases between. CDR3 residues: CASSLHTGNQPQHF. CDR3 DNA sequence: TGTGCCAGCAGCTTACACACAGGCAATCAGCCCCAGCATTTT.

The chain is built from TRBV28 and TRBJ2-5; D remains unclear. Germline V gene data show CDR1 as MDHEN and CDR2 as SYDVKM. Trimming cost V 5 bases and J 5 bases, with 9 bases left between them. The length of the CDR3 is 12 residues. DNA of the CDR3: TGTGCCAGCAGTCCCAACGTTGAGACCCAGTACTTC. Translating gives CASSPNVETQYF.

This clone turned up a few times. V usage is TRBV18 and J usage is TRBJ2-7; no clear D. CDR1 is KGHSH, CDR2 LQKENI, per germline. The CDR3 contains 17 residues. Trimming cost V 3 bases and J 7 bases, with 25 bases left between them. Written as DNA, the CDR3 is TGTGCCAGCTCACCCCCGGTCGGCGAAATGCTTTGGGGTGAGCAGTACTTC. It specifies CASSPPVGEMLWGEQYF.

The V call is TRBV28, the J call TRBJ1-5; weak D call: TRBD1 (6 bases). The germline V and J ends were trimmed by 6 bases and 5 bases, with 20 bases remaining between them. The CDR3 is 16 residues long. The germline gives CDR1 MDHEN, CDR2 SYDVKM. CDR3 loop: CASSPRGRGGYQPQHF. The CDR3 nucleotides are TGTGCCAGCAGCCCCCGGGGGCGGGGGGGTTATCAGCCCCAGCATTTT.

The gene calls are TRBV7-2 and TRBJ2-3, with a weak D call TRBD2 (5 bases). The germline V gene has CDR1 SGHTA and CDR2 FQGNSA. V was clipped by 5 bases and J by 6 bases, with 12 bases between them. This CDR3 comprises 13 residues. Here the CDR3 DNA reads TGTGCCAGCAGCCGCGGCGGGCCCGATACGCAGTATTTT. It yields the protein CASSRGGPDTQYF. Complete variable domain (other parts from reference TRBV7-2 and TRBJ2-3): GAGVSQSPSNKVTEKGKDVELRCDPISGHTALYWYRQSLGQGLEFLIYFQGNSAPDKSGLPSDRFSAERTGGSVSTLTIQRTQQEDSAVYLCASSRGGPDTQYFGPGTRLTVL.

V is TRBV5-1 and J is TRBJ1-4; weak D call: TRBD1 (5 bases). This CDR3 has 14 residues. Trimming shortened V by 0 bases and J by 5 bases, and 8 bases separated the two germline ends. Germline CDR1 is SGHRS and CDR2 is YFSETQ. CDR3 coding DNA: TGCGCCAGCAGCTTGGGGACAAAGAATGAAAAACTGTTTTTT. This codes for CASSLGTKNEKLFF.

This clone has only one observation. The chain links TRBV5-1 to TRBJ1-5, with 9 nucleotides matching TRBD1. The CDR3 has 15 residues. Germline V lookup: CDR1 SGHRS, CDR2 YFSETQ. The trim removed 4 bases at V and 7 bases at J, leaving 9 bases unmatched. The CDR3 nucleotides read TGCGCCAGCAGCACAACAGGGGGCGAACGGCAGCCCCAGCATTTT. Its protein is CASSTTGGERQPQHF.

In this sample, this clone turned up once. The chain joins TRBV4-2 to TRBJ1-1; D gene uncertain. Germline lookup yields CDR1 LGHNA and CDR2 YNFKEQ. The germline V and J ends were trimmed by 2 bases and 0 bases, with 4 bases remaining between them. The CDR3 covers 13 residues. Written as DNA, the CDR3 is TGTGCCAGCAGCCAAACAGTGAACACTGAAGCTTTCTTT. Its protein is CASSQTVNTEAFF.

This clone has just a few counts. The genes are TRBV30 and TRBJ2-3; 11 bases align to TRBD2. CDR1 is GTSNPN and CDR2 is SVGIG in the germline V gene (reference sequence). The CDR3 length is 15 residues. Trimming at V came to 1 base and at J to 2 bases, leaving 2 bases not matched to a gene. DNA of the CDR3: TGTGCCTGGAGTGCGGGACTAGCGGACACAGATACGCAGTATTTT. It specifies CAWSAGLADTDTQYF.

The chain links TRBV11-2 to TRBJ2-1, with TRBD2 identical over 8 bases. Germline-derived CDR1 and CDR2 are SGHAT and FQNNGV. Germline trimming cut 6 bases from V and 5 bases from J; bases unmatched to any gene: 15. CDR3 size: 17 residues. Written as DNA, the CDR3 is TGTGCCAGCAGACAGATTAAAAGGCGGGAGGACCACAATGAGCAGTTCTTC. It yields the protein CASRQIKRREDHNEQFF.

The rearrangement uses TRBV7-2 and TRBJ2-4; 7 bases align to TRBD2. J gave up 5 bases and V 1 base, and 5 bases lay outside the gene matches. Germline loops: CDR1 SGHTA, CDR2 FQGNSA. CDR3 size: 15 residues. Written as DNA, the CDR3 is TGTGCCAGCAGCTTAGTGGTGGGAGGGCAAAACATTCAGTACTTC. It encodes CASSLVVGGQNIQYF.

V gene TRBV28 combines with J gene TRBJ2-4, with D unclear. Trimming stripped 3 bases from V and 3 bases from J, with 15 bases between. Germline-derived CDR1 and CDR2 are MDHEN and SYDVKM. The CDR3 spans 16 residues. This CDR3 is CASSFWQVRNKNIQYF. CDR3 in DNA: TGTGCCAGCAGTTTTTGGCAGGTTAGGAACAAAAACATTCAGTACTTC.

This clone is a singleton in its sample. This chain links TRBV6-7 with TRBJ2-1; 11 bases are a match to TRBD2. TRBV6-7 is reported as an ORF; its role is uncertain. This CDR3 contains 16 residues. The V segment lost 5 bases and the J segment 6 bases; nucleotides outside the gene matches: 9. The CDR3, as DNA: TGTGCCAGCAGTGCCGGGACTAGCGGATTCGCCAATGAGCAGTTCTTC. Protein: CASSAGTSGFANEQFF.

CDR3 sequence (DNA): TGTGCCAGCAGCTTGGTCGGTGGGGCAACGGAGACCCAGTACTTC. Its translation: CASSLVGGATETQYF. The chain employs TRBV7-3 and TRBJ2-5; possible D gene TRBD1, 5 bases. CDR1 is SGHTA and CDR2 is FQGTGA in the germline V gene. CDR3 length equals 15 residues. V lost 3 bases and J lost 5, with 16 bases in between.

Comments on this clone: The sample holds other DNA sequences that translate to the same CDR3. The chain recombines TRBV11-3 with TRBJ2-3, with TRBD1 matching 7 bases. Germline-derived CDR1 and CDR2 are SGHNT and YENEEA. The J segment lost 0 bases and the V segment lost 3 bases, leaving 3 bases of the junction unmatched. This CDR3 comprises 15 residues. CDR3 sequence reads: CASSLGRGSTDTQYF. CDR3 DNA: TGTGCCAGCAGCTTGGGCAGGGGGAGCACAGATACGCAGTATTTT.

On this clone: At one of its ends the junction is not consistent with the germline gene, which may arise from a read error. The rearrangement joins TRBV7-2 to TRBJ1-5, with D possibly TRBD1 on 6 matching bases. The CDR3 covers 14 residues. From germline, CDR1 is SGHTA and CDR2 FQGNSA. The DNA for the CDR3 is TGTGCCACCCGGACAGACCATAGCAATCGGCCCCAGCATTTT. It translates to CATRTDHSNRPQHF.

This clone was recorded a few times. The chain combines TRBV19 with TRBJ1-5; D is ambiguous. The ends were cut back, 3 bases at V and 7 bases at J, with 16 bases in the middle. This CDR3 region has 15 residues. Per the germline V gene, CDR1 is LNHDA and CDR2 is SQIVND (reference sequence). CDR3 protein: CASSIWVSGSQPQHF. The CDR3 nucleotides read TGTGCCAGTAGTATTTGGGTATCAGGCTCCCAGCCCCAGCATTTT.

V usage is TRBV28 and J usage is TRBJ1-3; D may be TRBD1 (5 bases). The CDR3 totals 16 residues. The ends were cut back, 7 bases at V and 4 bases at J, with 20 bases in the middle. Germline V lookup: CDR1 MDHEN, CDR2 SYDVKM. The CDR3 DNA reads as TGTGCCAGCACAACGCCGGGACGGAAAATAGGAAACACCATATATTTT. Its protein is CASTTPGRKIGNTIYF.

V and J are TRBV7-2 and TRBJ2-5; D might be TRBD2 (6 bases). V shed 10 bases and J shed 1 base, with 13 bases lying between them. CDR1 is SGHTA and CDR2 is FQGNSA in the germline V gene. This CDR3 spans 13 amino acids. The CDR3 region has the DNA TGTGCCAACGGCCCCGGGGGCCAAGAGACCCAGTACTTC. Its translation: CANGPGGQETQYF.

This clone occurred once. In nucleotides, the CDR3 is TGTGCCAGCAGCTTATTTTTCTACATGGGGGAAGAGAACGAAAAACTGTTTTTT. Encoded protein: CASSLFFYMGEENEKLFF. The genes are TRBV7-2 and TRBJ1-4; tentatively, D is TRBD1 (5 bases). Trimming stripped 2 bases from V and 8 bases from J, with 24 bases between. The CDR3 sequence is 18 residues long. In germline, CDR1 is SGHTA, CDR2 FQGNSA.

The chain uses TRBV4-2 and TRBJ2-1; D gene uncertain. Trimming pared 1 base from V and 6 bases from J, leaving 7 bases between. The CDR3 is made up of 13 amino acids. In germline, CDR1 is LGHNA, CDR2 YNFKEQ. DNA of the CDR3: TGTGCCAGCAGCCAAGTGGCGGCCAATGAGCAGTTCTTC. This translates into CASSQVAANEQFF.

As to this clone: This may stem from a read error, because a much larger clone lies one nucleotide away. V and J are TRBV7-9 and TRBJ1-5, with unresolved D. Trimming took off 2 bases at V and 3 bases at J, with 2 bases between the two ends. Per the germline V gene, CDR1 is SEHNR and CDR2 is FQNEAQ (reference sequence). This CDR3 contains 12 residues. CDR3 sequence: CASSLTNQPQHF. Here the CDR3 DNA reads TGTGCCAGCAGCTTAACCAATCAGCCCCAGCATTTT.

The rearrangement joins TRBV10-3 to TRBJ2-7; maybe TRBD2 (6 bases). Trimming shortened V by 0 bases and J by 5 bases, and 14 bases separated the two germline ends. Germline CDR1 ENHRY, CDR2 SYGVKD. The CDR3 runs 15 residues. The CDR3 region is CAISESPGLLHEQYF. The CDR3 DNA is TGTGCCATCAGTGAGTCGCCGGGACTCCTCCACGAGCAGTACTTC.

The chain is built from TRBV5-1 and TRBJ1-1; 7 bases fit TRBD1. The CDR3 sequence is 17 residues long. V shed 4 bases and J 2 bases; nucleotides not matched to a gene: 14. Germline values: CDR1 SGHRS, CDR2 YFSETQ. DNA for the CDR3: TGCGCCAGCAGCGGAAAGACAGGGAAGGGGGTTAACACTGAAGCTTTCTTT. Translating it yields CASSGKTGKGVNTEAFF.

V usage is TRBV28 and J usage is TRBJ2-7, with a tentative D call TRBD2 (5 bases). V was cut by 7 bases and J by 6 bases, with 19 bases left in between. Per germline, CDR1 MDHEN and CDR2 SYDVKM. The CDR3 spans 14 residues. CDR3 nucleotides: TGTGCCAGCACCCCCTACGGGGTGGGATCCGAGCAGTACTTC. This codes for CASTPYGVGSEQYF. Full variable domain (outside the CDR3, taken from reference TRBV28 and TRBJ2-7): DVKVTQSSRYLVKRTGEKVFLECVQDMDHENMFWYRQDPGLGLRLIYFSYDVKMKEKGDIPEGYSVSREKKERFSLILESASTNQTSMYLCASTPYGVGSEQYFGPGTRLTVT.

This clone occurred a few times. CDR3 in DNA: TGTGCCATCAGTGATTACAGGGGGGACAATCAGCCCCAGCATTTT. This translates into CAISDYRGDNQPQHF. The chain joins TRBV10-3 to TRBJ1-5, with 8 nucleotides matching TRBD1. Per the germline V gene, CDR1 is ENHRY and CDR2 is SYGVKD. This CDR3 is built from 15 residues. V lost 3 bases and J lost 3; bases outside the gene matches: 4.

In this sample, this clone turned up once. The chain uses TRBV15 and TRBJ2-2; D possibly corresponds to TRBD2 (6 bases). Germline CDR1 LNHNV, CDR2 YYDKDF (reference sequence). The V end was cut by 5 bases, the J end by 5 bases, with 18 bases between. The length of the CDR3 is 16 residues. The CDR3 region has the DNA TGTGCCACCAGCCCGCGGGATTCGGGCTCAACCGGGGAGCTGTTTTTT. Its translation: CATSPRDSGSTGELFF.

The chain has TRBV11-3 and TRBJ2-1, with D perhaps given as TRBD1 or TRBD2 (5 bases each). With 3 bases removed from V and 8 bases from J, the gap between germline ends came to 14 bases. The V gene's germline CDR1 is SGHNT and CDR2 YENEEA. This CDR3 is 14 amino acids long. CDR3 loop: CASSLAGRGDEQFF. The CDR3 region has the DNA TGTGCCAGCAGCTTGGCCGGGCGAGGGGATGAGCAGTTCTTC. The full variable domain, with the rest looked up from reference TRBV11-3 and TRBJ2-1, is EAGVVQSPRYKIIEKKQPVAFWCNPISGHNTLYWYLQNLGQGPELLIRYENEEAVDDSQLPKDRFSAERLKGVDSTLKIQPAELGDSAVYLCASSLAGRGDEQFFGPGTRLTVL.

The V and J genes are TRBV4-1 and TRBJ1-1, with D perhaps TRBD1 (6 bases). The CDR3 runs 15 residues. Germline CDR1 and CDR2: MGHRA and YSYEKL. Trimming removed 0 bases at V and 8 bases at J, with 16 bases between. The CDR3 DNA reads TGCGCCAGCAGCCAAGAACAGGGTGGGTTTTCCGAAGCTTTCTTT. Translated, it gives CASSQEQGGFSEAFF.

The rearrangement joins TRBV2 to TRBJ2-7; the D is unclear. The length of the CDR3 is 12 residues. V gave up 6 bases and J gave up 2 bases, with 8 bases separating them. Germline lookup yields CDR1 SNHLY and CDR2 FYNNEI. CDR3 nucleotide sequence: TGTGCCAGCAGAGTCGCGACCTACGAGCAGTACTTC. It codes for CASRVATYEQYF.